This T cell receptor (beta chain) derives from a study of blood T cell repertoires in COVID-19. The CDR3 sequence is 15 residues long. Germline V lookup: CDR1 SNHLY, CDR2 FYNNEI. Unmatched junction bases numbered 8, after V lost 8 bases and J lost 6 bases. Assay used: immunoSEQ multiplex PCR; TCRdb lists only in-frame clones, some missing. Found here are approximately 86,000 clones, 75% to 85% of them singletons; the top ten hold around a tenth. The sample was peripheral blood. The receptor was derived from a woman aged 70-85 years with acute or convalescent COVID-19. The chain is built from TRBV2 and TRBJ2-2; 11 nucleotides align to TRBD2. CDR3 DNA sequence: TGTGCCAGCGGGATAGCGGGGGGGCTGGCCGGGGAGCTGTTTTTT. It is translated as CASGIAGGLAGELFF.